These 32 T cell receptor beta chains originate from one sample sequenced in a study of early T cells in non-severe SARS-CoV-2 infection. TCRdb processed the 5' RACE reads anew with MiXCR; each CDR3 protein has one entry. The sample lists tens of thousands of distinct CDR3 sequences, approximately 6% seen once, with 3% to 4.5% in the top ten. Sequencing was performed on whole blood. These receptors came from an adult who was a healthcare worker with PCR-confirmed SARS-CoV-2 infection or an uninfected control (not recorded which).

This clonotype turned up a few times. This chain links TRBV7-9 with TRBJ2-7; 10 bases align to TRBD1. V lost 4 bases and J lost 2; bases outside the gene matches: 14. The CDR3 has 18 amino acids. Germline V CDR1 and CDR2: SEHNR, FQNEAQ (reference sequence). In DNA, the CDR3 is TGTGCCAGCAGCTCCCGGCGAGGGGACAGGGGTTCTCCCTACGAGCAGTACTTC. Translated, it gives CASSSRRGDRGSPYEQYF.

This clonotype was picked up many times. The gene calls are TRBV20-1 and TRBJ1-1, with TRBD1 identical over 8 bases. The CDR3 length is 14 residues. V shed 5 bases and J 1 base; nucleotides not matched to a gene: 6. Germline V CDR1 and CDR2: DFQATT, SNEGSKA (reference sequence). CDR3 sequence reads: CSAGQGAWNTEAFF. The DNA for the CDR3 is TGCAGTGCTGGGCAGGGGGCATGGAACACTGAAGCTTTCTTT.

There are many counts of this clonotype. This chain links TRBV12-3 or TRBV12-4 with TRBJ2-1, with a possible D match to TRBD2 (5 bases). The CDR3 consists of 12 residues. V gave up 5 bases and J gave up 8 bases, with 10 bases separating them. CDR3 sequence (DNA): TGTGCCAGCAGTATCCGGAGGCATGAGCAGTTCTTC. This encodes CASSIRRHEQFF.

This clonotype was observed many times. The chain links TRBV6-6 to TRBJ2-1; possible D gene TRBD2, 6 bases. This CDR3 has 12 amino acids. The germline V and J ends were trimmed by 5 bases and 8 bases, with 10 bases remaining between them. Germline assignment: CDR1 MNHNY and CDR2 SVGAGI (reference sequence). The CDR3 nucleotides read TGTGCCAGCAGTGGCGGGGCCGATGAGCAGTTCTTC. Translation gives CASSGGADEQFF.

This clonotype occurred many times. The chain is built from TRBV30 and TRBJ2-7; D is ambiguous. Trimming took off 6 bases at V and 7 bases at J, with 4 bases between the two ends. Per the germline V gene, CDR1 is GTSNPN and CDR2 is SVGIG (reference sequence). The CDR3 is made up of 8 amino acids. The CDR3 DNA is TGTGCCTGCGAGGAGCAGTACTTC. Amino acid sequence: CACEEQYF.

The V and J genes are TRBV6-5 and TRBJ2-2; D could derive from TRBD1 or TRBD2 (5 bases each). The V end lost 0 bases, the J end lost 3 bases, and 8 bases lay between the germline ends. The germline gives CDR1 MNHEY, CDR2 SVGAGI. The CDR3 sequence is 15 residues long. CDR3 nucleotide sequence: TGTGCCAGCAGTTACTCCGTGGGGGACACCGGGGAGCTGTTTTTT. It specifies CASSYSVGDTGELFF.

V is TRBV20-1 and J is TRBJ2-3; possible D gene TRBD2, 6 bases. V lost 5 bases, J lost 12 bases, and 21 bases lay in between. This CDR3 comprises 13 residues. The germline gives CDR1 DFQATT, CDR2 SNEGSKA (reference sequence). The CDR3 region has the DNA TGCAGTGCTTACCCCCGGGACTCGGCCAGCCAGTATTTT. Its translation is CSAYPRDSASQYF.

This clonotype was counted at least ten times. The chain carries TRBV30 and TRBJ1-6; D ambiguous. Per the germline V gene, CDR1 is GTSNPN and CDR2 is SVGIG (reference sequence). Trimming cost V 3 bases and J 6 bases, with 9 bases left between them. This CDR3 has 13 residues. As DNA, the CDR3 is TGTGCCTGGAGATCGCAGGTTAATTCACCCCTCCACTTT. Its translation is CAWRSQVNSPLHF.

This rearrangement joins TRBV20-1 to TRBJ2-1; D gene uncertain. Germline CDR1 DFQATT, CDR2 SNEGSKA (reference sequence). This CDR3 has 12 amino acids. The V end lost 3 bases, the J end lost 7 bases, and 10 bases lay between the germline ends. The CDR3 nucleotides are TGCAGTGCTAGCCTATCCGGGAATGAGCAGTTCTTC. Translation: CSASLSGNEQFF.

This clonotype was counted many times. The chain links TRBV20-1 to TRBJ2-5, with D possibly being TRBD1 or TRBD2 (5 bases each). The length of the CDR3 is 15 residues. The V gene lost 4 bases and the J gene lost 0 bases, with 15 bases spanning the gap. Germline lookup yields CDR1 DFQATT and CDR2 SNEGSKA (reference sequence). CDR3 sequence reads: CSATPWGLDQETQYF. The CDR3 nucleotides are TGCAGTGCTACTCCCTGGGGGTTGGACCAAGAGACCCAGTACTTC.

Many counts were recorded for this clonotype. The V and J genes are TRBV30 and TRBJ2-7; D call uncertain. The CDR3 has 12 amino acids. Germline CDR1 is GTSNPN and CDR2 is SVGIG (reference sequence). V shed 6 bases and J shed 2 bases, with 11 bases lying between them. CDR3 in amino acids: CACIKETYEQYF. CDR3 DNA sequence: TGTGCCTGTATCAAGGAGACCTACGAGCAGTACTTC.

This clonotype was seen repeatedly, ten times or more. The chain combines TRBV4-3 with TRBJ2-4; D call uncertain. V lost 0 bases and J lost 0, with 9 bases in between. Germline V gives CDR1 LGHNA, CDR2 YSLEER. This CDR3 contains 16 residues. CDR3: CASSQEEGIAKNIQYF. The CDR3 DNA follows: TGCGCCAGCAGCCAAGAAGAAGGGATAGCCAAAAACATTCAGTACTTC.

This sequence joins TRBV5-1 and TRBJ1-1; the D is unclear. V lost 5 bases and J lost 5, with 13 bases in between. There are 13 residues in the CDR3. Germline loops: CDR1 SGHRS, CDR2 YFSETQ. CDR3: CASRHGDGTEAFF. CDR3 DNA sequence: TGCGCCAGCAGACATGGCGACGGAACTGAAGCTTTCTTT.

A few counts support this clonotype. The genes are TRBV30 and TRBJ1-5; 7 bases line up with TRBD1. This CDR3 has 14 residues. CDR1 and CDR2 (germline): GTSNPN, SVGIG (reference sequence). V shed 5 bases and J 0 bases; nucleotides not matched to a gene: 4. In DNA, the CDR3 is TGTGCCTGGGGGGACAGCTATAGCAATCAGCCCCAGCATTTT. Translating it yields CAWGDSYSNQPQHF.

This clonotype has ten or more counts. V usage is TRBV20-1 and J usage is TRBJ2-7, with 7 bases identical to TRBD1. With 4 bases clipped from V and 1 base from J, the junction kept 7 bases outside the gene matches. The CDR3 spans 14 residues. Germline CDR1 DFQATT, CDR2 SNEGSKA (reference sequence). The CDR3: CSAISGRGSYEQYF. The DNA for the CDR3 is TGCAGTGCTATCAGCGGCAGGGGGTCCTACGAGCAGTACTTC.

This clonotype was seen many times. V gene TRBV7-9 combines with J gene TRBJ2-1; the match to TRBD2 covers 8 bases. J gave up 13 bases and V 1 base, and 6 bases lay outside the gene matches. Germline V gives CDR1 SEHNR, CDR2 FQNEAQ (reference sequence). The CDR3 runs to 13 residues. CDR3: CASSLDPGGDQFF. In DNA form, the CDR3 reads TGTGCCAGCAGCTTAGATCCCGGGGGGGACCAGTTCTTC. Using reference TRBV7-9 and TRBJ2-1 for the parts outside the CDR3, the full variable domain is DTGVSQNPRHKITKRGQNVTFRCDPISEHNRLYWYRQTLGQGPEFLTYFQNEAQLEKSRLLSDRFSAERPKGSFSTLEIQRTEQGDSAMYLCASSLDPGGDQFFGPGTRLTVL.

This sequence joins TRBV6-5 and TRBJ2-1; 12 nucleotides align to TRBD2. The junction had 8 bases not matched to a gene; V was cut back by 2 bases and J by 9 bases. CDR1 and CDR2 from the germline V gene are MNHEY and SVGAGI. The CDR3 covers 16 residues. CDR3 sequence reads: CASSYGTSGGIGEQFF. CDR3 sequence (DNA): TGTGCCAGCAGTTACGGTACTAGCGGGGGGATTGGTGAGCAGTTCTTC.

CDR3 coding DNA: TGTGCCAGCAGTGAGTTGGGTAATCAGCCCCAGCATTTT. Amino acid sequence: CASSELGNQPQHF. The chain links TRBV6-1 to TRBJ1-5, with unresolved D. The CDR3 length is 13 residues. Germline assignment: CDR1 MNHNS and CDR2 SASEGT. V was trimmed by 3 bases and J by 4 bases, leaving 7 bases between them.

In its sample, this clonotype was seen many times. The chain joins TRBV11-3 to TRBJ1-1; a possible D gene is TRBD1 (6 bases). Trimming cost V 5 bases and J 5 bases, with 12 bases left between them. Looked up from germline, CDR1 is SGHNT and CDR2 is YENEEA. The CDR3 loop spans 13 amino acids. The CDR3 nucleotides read TGTGCCAGCAGCAGGACAGCCCGGACTGAAGCTTTCTTT. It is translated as CASSRTARTEAFF.

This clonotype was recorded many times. CDR3 DNA sequence: TGCGCCAGTGGGACCCCTGAAGCTTTCTTT. Translation: CASGTPEAFF. V gene TRBV10-2 combines with J gene TRBJ1-1, with D perhaps matching TRBD1 (5 bases). The CDR3 length is 10 residues. Per germline, CDR1 WSHSY and CDR2 SAAADI. V was pared by 9 bases and J by 6 bases, with 8 bases between.

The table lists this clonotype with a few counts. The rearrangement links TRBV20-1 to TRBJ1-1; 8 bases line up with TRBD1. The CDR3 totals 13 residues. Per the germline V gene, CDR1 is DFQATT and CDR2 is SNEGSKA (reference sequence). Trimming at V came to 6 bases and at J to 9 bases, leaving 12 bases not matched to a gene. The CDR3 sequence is CSARGQAGVKAFF. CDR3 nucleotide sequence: TGCAGTGCGCGGGGACAGGCTGGAGTGAAAGCTTTCTTT.

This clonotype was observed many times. The CDR3 sequence is CASSSRDRDTGELFF. The CDR3 region has the DNA TGTGCCAGCAGCTCGCGCGACAGGGACACCGGGGAGCTGTTTTTT. The chain is built from TRBV11-3 and TRBJ2-2; 7 bases fit TRBD1. V lost 4 bases to trimming and J lost 3 bases; unmatched junction nucleotides: 5. This CDR3 has 15 residues. Germline V gene data show CDR1 as SGHNT and CDR2 as YENEEA.

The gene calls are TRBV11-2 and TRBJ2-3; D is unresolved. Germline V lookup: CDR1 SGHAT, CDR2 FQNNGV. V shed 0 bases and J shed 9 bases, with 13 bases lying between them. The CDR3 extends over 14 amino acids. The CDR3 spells CASSLDPAIRTQYF. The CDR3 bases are TGTGCCAGCAGCTTAGATCCGGCGATTAGGACGCAGTATTTT.

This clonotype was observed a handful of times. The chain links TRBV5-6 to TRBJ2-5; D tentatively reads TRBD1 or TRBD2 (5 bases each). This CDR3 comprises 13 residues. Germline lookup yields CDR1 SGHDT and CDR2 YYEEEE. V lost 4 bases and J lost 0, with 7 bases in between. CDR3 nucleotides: TGTGCCAGCAGCACGGGACACCAAGAGACCCAGTACTTC. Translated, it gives CASSTGHQETQYF.

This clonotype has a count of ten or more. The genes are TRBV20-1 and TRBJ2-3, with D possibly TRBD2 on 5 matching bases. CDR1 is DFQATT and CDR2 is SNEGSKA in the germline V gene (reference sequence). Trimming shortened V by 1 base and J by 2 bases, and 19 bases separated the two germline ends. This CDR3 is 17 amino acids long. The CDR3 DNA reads TGCAGTGCTAGAGCCGCCCCGGGGTCACGGAACACAGATACGCAGTATTTT. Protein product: CSARAAPGSRNTDTQYF.

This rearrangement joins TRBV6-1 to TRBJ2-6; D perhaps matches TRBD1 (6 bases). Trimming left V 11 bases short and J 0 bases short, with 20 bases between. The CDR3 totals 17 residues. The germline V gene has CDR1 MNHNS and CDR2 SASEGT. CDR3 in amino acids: CAGHQGPLPSGANVLTF. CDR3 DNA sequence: TGTGCCGGGCATCAGGGGCCCCTACCCTCTGGGGCCAACGTCCTGACTTTC.

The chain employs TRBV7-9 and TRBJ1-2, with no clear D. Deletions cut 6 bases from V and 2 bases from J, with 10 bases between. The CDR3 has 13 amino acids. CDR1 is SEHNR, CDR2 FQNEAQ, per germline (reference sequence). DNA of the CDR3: TGTGCCAGCAGTCACCAGGAGAACTATGGCTACACCTTC. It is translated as CASSHQENYGYTF.

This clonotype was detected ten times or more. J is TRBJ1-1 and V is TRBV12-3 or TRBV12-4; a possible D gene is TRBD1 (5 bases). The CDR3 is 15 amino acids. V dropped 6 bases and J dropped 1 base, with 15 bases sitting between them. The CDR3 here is CASSPRTGGNTEAFF. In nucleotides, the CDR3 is TGTGCCAGCAGCCCCCGGACCGGGGGGAACACTGAAGCTTTCTTT.

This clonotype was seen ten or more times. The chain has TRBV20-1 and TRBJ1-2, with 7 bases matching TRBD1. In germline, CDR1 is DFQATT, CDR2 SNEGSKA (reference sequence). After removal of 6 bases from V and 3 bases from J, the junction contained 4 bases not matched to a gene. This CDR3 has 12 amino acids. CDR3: CSARDSHYGYTF. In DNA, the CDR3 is TGCAGTGCGAGGGACAGTCACTATGGCTACACCTTC.

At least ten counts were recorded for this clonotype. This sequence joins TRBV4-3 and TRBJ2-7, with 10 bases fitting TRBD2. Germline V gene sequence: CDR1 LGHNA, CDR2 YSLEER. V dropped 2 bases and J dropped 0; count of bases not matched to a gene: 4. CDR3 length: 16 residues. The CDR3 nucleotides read TGCGCCAGCAGCCAACTAGCGGGGGATAGCTCCTACGAGCAGTACTTC. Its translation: CASSQLAGDSSYEQYF.

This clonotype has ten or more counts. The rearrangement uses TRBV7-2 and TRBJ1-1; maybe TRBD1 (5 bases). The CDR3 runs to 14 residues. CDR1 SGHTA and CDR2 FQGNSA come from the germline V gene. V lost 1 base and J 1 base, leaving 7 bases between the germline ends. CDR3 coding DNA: TGTGCCAGCAGCTTAGACCAGGGGAACACTGAAGCTTTCTTT. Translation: CASSLDQGNTEAFF.

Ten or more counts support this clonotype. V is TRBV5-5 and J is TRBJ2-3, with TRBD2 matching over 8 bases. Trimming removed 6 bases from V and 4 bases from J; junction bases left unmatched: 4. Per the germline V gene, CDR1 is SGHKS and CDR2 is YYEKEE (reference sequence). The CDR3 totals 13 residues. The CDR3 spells CASTPGLADTQYF. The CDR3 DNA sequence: TGTGCCAGCACCCCGGGACTAGCAGATACGCAGTATTTT. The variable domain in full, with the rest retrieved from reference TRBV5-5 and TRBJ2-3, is DAGVTQSPTHLIKTRGQQVTLRCSPISGHKSVSWYQQVLGQGPQFIFQYYEKEERGRGNFPDRFSARQFPNYSSELNVNALLLGDSALYLCASTPGLADTQYFGPGTRLTVL.